Each of the 32 T cell receptor beta chains below was sequenced from the same sample in a study of breast tumors, draining lymph nodes, adjacent tissues. In TCRdb, the multiplex PCR reads were re-called with MiXCR into one record per CDR3 protein. The sample holds under 150,000 distinct CDR3 sequences, 21% seen once. Axillary draining lymph nodes of breast cancer patients supplied the node samples. The sample comprised axillary lymph node tissue. Every receptor here comes from a female donor with breast cancer. Some clones in this sample may be carry-over from other donors' samples.

This clonotype was found many times. V is TRBV28 and J is TRBJ1-6; possibly TRBD1 for D (5 bases). From germline, CDR1 is MDHEN and CDR2 SYDVKM. The CDR3 runs to 14 residues. Trimming pared 5 bases from V and 4 bases from J, leaving 9 bases between. DNA of the CDR3: TGTGCCAGCAGTCCGACAGTATATAATTCACCCCTCCACTTT. This gives the protein CASSPTVYNSPLHF.

The J gene is TRBJ1-2, the V gene TRBV19, with D hard to call. V lost 4 bases and J lost 4, with 13 bases in between. Germline V lookup: CDR1 LNHDA, CDR2 SQIVND (reference sequence). This CDR3 region has 14 residues. The CDR3 nucleotides are TGTGCCAGTAGTAGGAGGAACGAGTTCTATGGCTACACCTTC. This sequence encodes CASSRRNEFYGYTF.

This clonotype was seen a handful of times. The chain recombines TRBV6-1 with TRBJ1-5, with 8 bases that match TRBD1. CDR3 length: 13 residues. The germline CDR1 and CDR2 sequences are MNHNS and SASEGT. The trim removed 7 bases at V and 5 bases at J, leaving 4 bases unmatched. Here the CDR3 DNA reads TGTGCCAGCAATCCAGGGGGCTATCAGCCCCAGCATTTT. This gives the protein CASNPGGYQPQHF.

This clonotype was counted ten times or more. The genes are TRBV29-1 and TRBJ2-3, with TRBD1 matching over 7 bases. This CDR3 region has 15 residues. V lost 6 bases, J lost 2 bases, and 11 bases stayed unmatched. The V gene's germline CDR1 is SQVTM and CDR2 ANQGSEA. CDR3 amino acids: CSVDKQGRHTDTQYF. CDR3 nucleotides: TGCAGCGTCGACAAACAGGGGAGACACACAGATACGCAGTATTTT.

This clonotype has just a few counts. The chain carries TRBV2 and TRBJ2-5; 7 bases line up with TRBD2. Trimming took 7 bases from V and 1 from J; bases not matched to a gene: 9. In germline, CDR1 is SNHLY, CDR2 FYNNEI. CDR3 size: 15 residues. This chain's CDR3 is CASIEVAGFQETQYF. The CDR3 bases are TGTGCCAGCATTGAGGTAGCGGGCTTCCAAGAGACCCAGTACTTC.

Note on this clonotype: A read error may account for a junction end that differs from germline. The chain uses TRBV7-9 and TRBJ2-5; 16 nucleotides line up with TRBD2. Germline V gene sequence: CDR1 SEHNR, CDR2 FQNEAQ (reference sequence). The CDR3 spans 16 residues. CDR3 sequence (DNA): TGTGCCAGCAGCATCGGGACTAGCGGGAGGGAAGAGGCCCAGTACTTC. Its translation is CASSIGTSGREEAQYF.

This clonotype was recorded many times. This chain uses TRBV19 with TRBJ1-2; 11 bases map to TRBD1. This CDR3 has 13 residues. Trimming took 10 bases from V and 4 from J; bases not matched to a gene: 5. The germline V gene has CDR1 LNHDA and CDR2 SQIVND (reference sequence). The DNA of the CDR3 is TGTGCCACCCGGGACAGGGGGACCTATGGCTACACCTTC. As protein: CATRDRGTYGYTF.

This clonotype was counted at least ten times. The chain couples TRBV3-1 to TRBJ2-6; maybe TRBD1 (5 bases). Germline V lookup: CDR1 LGHDT, CDR2 YNNKEL (reference sequence). Trimming removed 6 bases from V and 4 bases from J, with 7 bases in between. The CDR3 has 13 amino acids. The CDR3 DNA follows: TGTGCCAGCAGGGGGCCGGGGGCCAACGTCCTGACTTTC. This codes for CASRGPGANVLTF.

The sample holds a few counts of this clonotype. This chain uses TRBV6-1 with TRBJ2-1, with 13 bases matching TRBD2. In germline, CDR1 is MNHNS, CDR2 SASEGT. The CDR3 is 15 residues long. Germline trimming cut 4 bases from V and 8 bases from J; bases unmatched to any gene: 5. The CDR3 loop is CASSGPGLAGHEQFF. CDR3 bases: TGTGCCAGCAGTGGGCCGGGACTAGCGGGGCATGAGCAGTTCTTC.

This clonotype was seen ten or more times. This chain connects TRBV5-6 to TRBJ2-2, with a tentative D call TRBD2 (6 bases). The CDR3 spans 15 residues. V lost 2 bases and J lost 4, with 12 bases in between. Germline V gene sequence: CDR1 SGHDT, CDR2 YYEEEE. The DNA for the CDR3 is TGTGCCAGCAGCTTCACTAGCAGTAGCACCGGGGAGCTGTTTTTT. Its protein is CASSFTSSSTGELFF.

This clonotype showed up just once. A read error may be the cause here, since a much bigger clone is one base away. The rearrangement uses TRBV15 and TRBJ1-5; TRBD1 aligns across 9 bases. Trimming cost V 4 bases and J 6 bases; bases outside gene matches: 10. This CDR3 contains 16 residues. Germline V lookup: CDR1 LNHNV, CDR2 YYDKDF (reference sequence). Written as DNA, the CDR3 is TGTGCCACCAGCATAGTGTACAGGGGGCCGGGTCAGCCCCAGCATTTT. Protein product: CATSIVYRGPGQPQHF.

With regard to this clonotype: A much larger clone differs from this one at a single base, so this may be a read error. The chain recombines TRBV27 with TRBJ2-7; TRBD2 matches at 11 bases. The CDR3 is 20 residues long. V dropped 4 bases and J dropped 1; count of bases not matched to a gene: 18. Germline V lookup: CDR1 MNHEY, CDR2 SMNVEV (reference sequence). This chain's CDR3 is CASSSGTSGTPQRESYEQYF. In nucleotides, the CDR3 is TGTGCCAGCAGTTCGGGGACTAGCGGAACCCCACAGCGGGAATCCTACGAGCAGTACTTC.

This clonotype was seen ten or more times. The CDR3 region is CASSLWRARANEQFF. The CDR3, as DNA: TGTGCCAGCAGCTTATGGCGGGCCCGAGCCAATGAGCAGTTCTTC. V gene TRBV7-2 combines with J gene TRBJ2-1; D possibly corresponds to TRBD2 (5 bases). V gave up 2 bases and J gave up 6 bases, with 14 bases separating them. This CDR3 has 15 amino acids. Germline CDR1 and CDR2: SGHTA and FQGNSA.

This clonotype was observed at least ten times. The genes are TRBV5-1 and TRBJ1-3; D is uncertain. The CDR3 spans 14 residues. The germline V gene encodes CDR1 SGHRS and CDR2 YFSETQ. Trimming took off 0 bases at V and 0 bases at J, with 4 bases between the two ends. CDR3 in amino acids: CASSLDVSGNTIYF. CDR3 coding DNA: TGCGCCAGCAGCTTGGATGTCTCTGGAAACACCATATATTTT.

This clonotype was seen many times. The chain combines TRBV11-3 with TRBJ2-1; tentatively, D is TRBD1 (6 bases). The CDR3 is 15 amino acids. The V gene's germline CDR1 is SGHNT and CDR2 YENEEA. V was shortened by 2 bases and J by 9 bases, with 17 bases between the two germline ends. CDR3 region: CASSLRLRDTSEQFF. The CDR3 nucleotides are TGTGCCAGCAGCTTACGCCTCCGGGACACCAGTGAGCAGTTCTTC.

This clonotype was seen a single time. The V call is TRBV11-2, the J call TRBJ2-1; no clear D gene. The germline gives CDR1 SGHAT, CDR2 FQNNGV. This CDR3 has 15 residues. Trimming pared 1 base from V and 0 bases from J, leaving 7 bases between. CDR3 nucleotides: TGTGCCAGCAGCTTAGTGGAGAGCTCCTACAATGAGCAGTTCTTC. Protein product: CASSLVESSYNEQFF.

This clonotype was seen ten or more times. This chain uses TRBV7-6 with TRBJ2-2; perhaps TRBD1 as D (5 bases). Germline-derived CDR1 and CDR2 are SGHVS and FNYEAQ. The ends were cut back, 8 bases at V and 5 bases at J, with 15 bases in the middle. The CDR3 totals 14 residues. The DNA for the CDR3 is TGTGCCAGCGCTCAGGGATGGGTAACCGGGGAGCTGTTTTTT. Protein sequence: CASAQGWVTGELFF.

A note on this clonotype: A much larger clone lies one base from this, so it may be a read error. The rearrangement links TRBV6-1 to TRBJ1-3, with D perhaps TRBD1 (5 bases). This CDR3 is built from 15 residues. The germline gives CDR1 MNHNS, CDR2 SASEGT. DNA of the CDR3: TGTGCCAGCAGCTCAGGACACCTCTCTGGAAACACCATATGTTTT. Its translation is CASSSGHLSGNTICF.

This clonotype was found many times. The genes are TRBV30 and TRBJ1-5; maybe TRBD1 (5 bases). CDR1 and CDR2 (germline): GTSNPN, SVGIG (reference sequence). Trimming removed 5 bases at V and 5 bases at J, with 10 bases between. The CDR3 spans 12 residues. In nucleotides, the CDR3 is TGTGCCTGGGCGACAGACGATCAGCCCCAGCATTTT. Encoded protein: CAWATDDQPQHF.

This clonotype has a count of ten or more. This chain joins TRBV6-6 and TRBJ1-4, with D unresolved. Trimming took off 2 bases at V and 8 bases at J, with 15 bases between the two ends. Germline V gene sequence: CDR1 MNHNY, CDR2 SVGAGI (reference sequence). This CDR3 is 15 amino acids long. The CDR3 DNA reads as TGTGCCAGCAGTTACCGGATGGGCGGCTCCGAAAAACTGTTTTTT. It is translated as CASSYRMGGSEKLFF.

The V and J genes are TRBV5-8 and TRBJ2-5, with 11 bases matching TRBD1. The V gene's germline CDR1 is SGHTS and CDR2 YDEGEE. Unmatched junction bases numbered 2, after V lost 0 bases and J lost 4 bases. The CDR3 loop spans 15 amino acids. The CDR3 bases are TGTGCCAGCAGCTTGGGGACAGGGGGCGCAGAGACCCAGTACTTC. This translates into CASSLGTGGAETQYF.

Notes on this clonotype: Possible read error: a much larger clone is one base away. This sequence joins TRBV29-1 and TRBJ1-2; 9 nucleotides line up with TRBD1. This CDR3 is 13 amino acids long. The J segment lost 5 bases and the V segment lost 7 bases, leaving 8 bases of the junction unmatched. Germline lookup yields CDR1 SQVTM and CDR2 ANQGSEA. The CDR3 DNA follows: TGCAGCGGACAACAGGGGGCGGGATATGGCTACACCTTC. Translating gives CSGQQGAGYGYTF.

This clonotype showed up many times. The V and J genes are TRBV29-1 and TRBJ2-3; perhaps TRBD2 as D (6 bases). With 0 bases removed from V and 0 bases from J, the gap between germline ends came to 31 bases. The CDR3 length is 22 residues. Germline V gene data show CDR1 as SQVTM and CDR2 as ANQGSEA. The CDR3 spells CSVEEVLDYKAGKITSTDTQYF. Here the CDR3 DNA reads TGCAGCGTTGAAGAGGTTTTGGACTATAAGGCGGGAAAAATTACTAGCACAGATACGCAGTATTTT.

This clonotype was detected many times. The chain carries TRBV20-1 and TRBJ1-5; D gene uncertain. CDR1 and CDR2 from the germline V gene are DFQATT and SNEGSKA (reference sequence). The CDR3 sequence is 16 residues long. V lost 1 base to trimming and J lost 0 bases, with 13 bases between them. The CDR3 nucleotides read TGCAGTGCTAGAGTGGGCGGGGTCTATAGCAATCAGCCCCAGCATTTT. Translation: CSARVGGVYSNQPQHF.

The CDR3 DNA reads TGCAGCGCTCTGACAGGGAAAGCTTTCTTT. This encodes CSALTGKAFF. The rearrangement joins TRBV29-1 to TRBJ1-1, with 7 positions matching TRBD1. V was clipped by 7 bases and J by 9 bases; unmatched bases: 5. Germline CDR1 is SQVTM and CDR2 is ANQGSEA. The CDR3 sequence is 10 residues long.

There are many counts of this clonotype. The CDR3 DNA reads as TGTGCCAGCAGTGCACTGGGGCAGGCCCACGAGCAGTACTTC. The encoded protein is CASSALGQAHEQYF. The chain is built from TRBV2 and TRBJ2-7; D may be TRBD1 (5 bases). Trimming left V 4 bases short and J 5 bases short, with 15 bases between. This CDR3 contains 14 residues. Per the germline V gene, CDR1 is SNHLY and CDR2 is FYNNEI. The full variable domain, rest sourced from reference TRBV2 and TRBJ2-7, is EPEVTQTPSHQVTQMGQEVILRCVPISNHLYFYWYRQILGQKVEFLVSFYNNEISEKSEIFDDQFSVERPDGSNFTLKIRSTKLEDSAMYFCASSALGQAHEQYFGPGTRLTVT.

This clonotype has ten or more counts. This rearrangement joins TRBV20-1 to TRBJ2-7; TRBD1 matches at 9 bases. The J segment lost 4 bases and the V segment lost 6 bases, leaving 7 bases of the junction unmatched. Germline CDR1 reads DFQATT; CDR2 reads SNEGSKA (reference sequence). The CDR3 sequence is 13 residues long. CDR3 coding DNA: TGCAGTGCCGCGACAGGGGGTTGGTACGAGCAGTACTTC. The encoded protein is CSAATGGWYEQYF.

This clonotype was observed at least ten times. This rearrangement joins TRBV12-3 or TRBV12-4 to TRBJ2-3; 8 bases match TRBD2. The CDR3 has 15 amino acids. The trim removed 1 base at V and 5 bases at J, leaving 5 bases unmatched. The CDR3 sequence: CASSLDSGRGDTQYF. In DNA form, the CDR3 reads TGTGCCAGCAGTTTAGACAGCGGGAGAGGAGATACGCAGTATTTT.

Details on this clonotype: A much larger clone lies one base from this, so it may be a read error. The CDR3 end shows no conserved phenylalanine or tryptophan, and so a read error is likely. The gene calls are TRBV5-4 and TRBJ2-7; a weak D match, TRBD2 (6 bases). Germline loops: CDR1 SGHNT, CDR2 YYREEE (reference sequence). The CDR3 runs to 14 residues. Trimming stripped 0 bases from V and 4 bases from J, with 11 bases between. CDR3 sequence (DNA): TGTGCCAGCAGCTTGGCGGGAGCATGGTACGAGCAGTACTCC. It codes for CASSLAGAWYEQYS.

This clonotype was recorded at least ten times. The chain links TRBV12-3 or TRBV12-4 to TRBJ2-1; the D gene is possibly TRBD2 (5 bases). V shed 5 bases and J shed 7 bases, with 18 bases lying between them. CDR3 length: 15 amino acids. The CDR3 DNA is TGTGCCAGCAGTGCAGCGGAGAGGTTGGGGAATGAGCAGTTCTTC. This translates into CASSAAERLGNEQFF.

There are many counts of this clonotype. V and J are TRBV5-6 and TRBJ1-3; no definite D call. Per germline, CDR1 SGHDT and CDR2 YYEEEE. This CDR3 region has 14 residues. Trimming left V 4 bases short and J 7 bases short, with 15 bases between. The CDR3 reads CASSPRLTPNTIYF. In nucleotides, the CDR3 is TGTGCCAGCAGCCCCCGGTTGACTCCGAACACCATATATTTT.

V gene TRBV4-1 combines with J gene TRBJ2-5; D remains unclear. From germline, CDR1 is MGHRA and CDR2 YSYEKL. This CDR3 region has 16 residues. V lost 3 bases and J lost 5, with 19 bases in between. CDR3 nucleotide sequence: TGCGCCAGCAGCCATAGGGTTTCCGGGTCCACGGAGACCCAGTACTTC. The encoded protein is CASSHRVSGSTETQYF.